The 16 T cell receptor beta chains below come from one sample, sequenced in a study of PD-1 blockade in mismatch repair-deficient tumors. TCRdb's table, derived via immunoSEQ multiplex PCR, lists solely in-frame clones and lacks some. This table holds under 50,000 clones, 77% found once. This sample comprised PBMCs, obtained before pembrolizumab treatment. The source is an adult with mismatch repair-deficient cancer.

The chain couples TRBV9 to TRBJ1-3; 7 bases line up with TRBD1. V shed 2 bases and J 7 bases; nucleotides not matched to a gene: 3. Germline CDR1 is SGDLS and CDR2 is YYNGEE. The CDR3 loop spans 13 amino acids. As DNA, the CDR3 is TGTGCCAGCAGCGTCGACAGGGCTAACACCATATATTTT. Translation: CASSVDRANTIYF.

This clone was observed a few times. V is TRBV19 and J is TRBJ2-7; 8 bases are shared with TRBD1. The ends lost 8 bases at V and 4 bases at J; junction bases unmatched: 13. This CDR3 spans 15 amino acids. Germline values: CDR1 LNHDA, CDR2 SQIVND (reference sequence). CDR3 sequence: CASAMTGTGMYEQYF. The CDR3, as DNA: TGTGCCAGTGCCATGACCGGGACAGGCATGTACGAGCAGTACTTC.

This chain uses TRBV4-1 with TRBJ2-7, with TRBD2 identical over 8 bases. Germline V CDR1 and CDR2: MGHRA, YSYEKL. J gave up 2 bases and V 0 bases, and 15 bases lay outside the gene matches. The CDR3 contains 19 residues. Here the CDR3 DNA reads TGCGCCAGCAGCCAAGATACCCCCCTTGCAGCGGGAGAGACCTACGAGCAGTACTTC. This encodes CASSQDTPLAAGETYEQYF.

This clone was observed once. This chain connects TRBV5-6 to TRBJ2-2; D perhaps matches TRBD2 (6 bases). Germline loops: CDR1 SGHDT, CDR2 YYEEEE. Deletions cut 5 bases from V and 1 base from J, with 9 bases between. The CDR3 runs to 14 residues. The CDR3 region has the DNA TGTGCCAGCAGTTATAGCGGGAACACCGGGGAGCTGTTTTTT. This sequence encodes CASSYSGNTGELFF.

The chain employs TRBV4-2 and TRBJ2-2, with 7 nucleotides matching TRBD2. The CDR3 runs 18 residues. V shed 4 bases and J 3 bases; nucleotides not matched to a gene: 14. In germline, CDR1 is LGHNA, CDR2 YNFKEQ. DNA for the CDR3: TGTGCCAGCAGCCCAGATGGGGGGGGGAGGGTCGACACCGGGGAGCTGTTTTTT. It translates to CASSPDGGGRVDTGELFF.

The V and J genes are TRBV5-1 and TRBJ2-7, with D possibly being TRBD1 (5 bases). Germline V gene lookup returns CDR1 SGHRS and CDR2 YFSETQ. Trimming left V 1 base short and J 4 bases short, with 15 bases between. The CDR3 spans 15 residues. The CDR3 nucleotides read TGCGCCAGCAGCTTGTCGTGGACACCCCCTTACGAGCAGTACTTC. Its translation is CASSLSWTPPYEQYF.

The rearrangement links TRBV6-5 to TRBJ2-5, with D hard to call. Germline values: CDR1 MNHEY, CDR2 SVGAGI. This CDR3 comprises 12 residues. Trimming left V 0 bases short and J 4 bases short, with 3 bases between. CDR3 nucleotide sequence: TGTGCCAGCAGTTACTCCGGAGAGACCCAGTACTTC. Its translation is CASSYSGETQYF.

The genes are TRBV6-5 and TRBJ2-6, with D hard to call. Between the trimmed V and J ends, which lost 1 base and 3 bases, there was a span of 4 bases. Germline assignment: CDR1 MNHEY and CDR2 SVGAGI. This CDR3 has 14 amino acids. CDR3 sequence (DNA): TGTGCCAGCAGTTACTTACATGGGGCCAACGTCCTGACTTTC. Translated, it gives CASSYLHGANVLTF.

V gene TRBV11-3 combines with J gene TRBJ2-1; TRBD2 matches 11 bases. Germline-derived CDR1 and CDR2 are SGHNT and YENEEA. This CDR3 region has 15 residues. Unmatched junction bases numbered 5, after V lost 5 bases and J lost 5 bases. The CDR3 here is CASSPEGLADNEQFF. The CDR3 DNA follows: TGTGCCAGCAGCCCGGAGGGACTAGCGGACAATGAGCAGTTCTTC. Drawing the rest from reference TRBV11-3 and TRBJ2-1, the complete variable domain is EAGVVQSPRYKIIEKKQPVAFWCNPISGHNTLYWYLQNLGQGPELLIRYENEEAVDDSQLPKDRFSAERLKGVDSTLKIQPAELGDSAVYLCASSPEGLADNEQFFGPGTRLTVL.

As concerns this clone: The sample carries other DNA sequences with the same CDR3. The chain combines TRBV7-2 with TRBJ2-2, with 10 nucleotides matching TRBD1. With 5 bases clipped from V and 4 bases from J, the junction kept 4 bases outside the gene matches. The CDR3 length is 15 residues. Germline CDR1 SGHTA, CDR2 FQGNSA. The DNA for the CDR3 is TGTGCCAGCAGCCCGCGGACAGGGGGCACCGGGGAGCTGTTTTTT. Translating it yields CASSPRTGGTGELFF.

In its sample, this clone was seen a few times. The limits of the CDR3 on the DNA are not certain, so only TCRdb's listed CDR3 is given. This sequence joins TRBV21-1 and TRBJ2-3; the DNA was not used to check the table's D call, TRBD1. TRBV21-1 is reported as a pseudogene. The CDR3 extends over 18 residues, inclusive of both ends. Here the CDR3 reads CASSIVGPGATVPDTQYF.

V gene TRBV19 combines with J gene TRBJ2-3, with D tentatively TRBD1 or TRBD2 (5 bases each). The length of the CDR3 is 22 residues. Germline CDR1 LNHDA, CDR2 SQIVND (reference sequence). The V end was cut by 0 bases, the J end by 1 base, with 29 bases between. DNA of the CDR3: TGTGCCAGTAGTATAGATCCACACCAGGTGGGGGTACCTACCGCGGGCACAGATACGCAGTATTTT. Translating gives CASSIDPHQVGVPTAGTDTQYF.

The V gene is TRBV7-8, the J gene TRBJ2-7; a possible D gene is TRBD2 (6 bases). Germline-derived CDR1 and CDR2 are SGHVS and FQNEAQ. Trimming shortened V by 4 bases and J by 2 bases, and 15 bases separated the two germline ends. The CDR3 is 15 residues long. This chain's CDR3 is CASSSREDITYEQYF. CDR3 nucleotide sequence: TGTGCCAGCAGCTCCAGGGAGGACATAACCTACGAGCAGTACTTC. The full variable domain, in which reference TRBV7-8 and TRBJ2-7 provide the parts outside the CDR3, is GAGVSQSPRYKVAKRGQDVALRCDPISGHVSLFWYQQALGQGPEFLTYFQNEAQLDKSGLPSDRFFAERPEGSVSTLKIQRTQQEDSAVYLCASSSREDITYEQYFGPGTRLTVT.

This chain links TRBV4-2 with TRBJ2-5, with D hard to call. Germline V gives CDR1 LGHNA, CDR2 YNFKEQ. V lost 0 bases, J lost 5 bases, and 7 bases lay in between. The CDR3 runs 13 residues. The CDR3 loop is CASSQEWSETQYF. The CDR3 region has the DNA TGTGCCAGCAGCCAAGAATGGTCGGAGACCCAGTACTTC.

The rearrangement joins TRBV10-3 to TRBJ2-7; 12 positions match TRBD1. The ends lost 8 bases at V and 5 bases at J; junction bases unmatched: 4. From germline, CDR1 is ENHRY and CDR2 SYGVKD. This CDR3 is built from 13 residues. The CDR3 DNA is TGTGCCATCGGGGACAGGGGGCGCAACGAGCAGTACTTC. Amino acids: CAIGDRGRNEQYF.

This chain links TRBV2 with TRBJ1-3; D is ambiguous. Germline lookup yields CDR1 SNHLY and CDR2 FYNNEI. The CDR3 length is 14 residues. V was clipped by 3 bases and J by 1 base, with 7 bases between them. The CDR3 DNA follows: TGTGCCAGCAGTGATCAAAATTCTGGAAACACCATATATTTT. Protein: CASSDQNSGNTIYF.